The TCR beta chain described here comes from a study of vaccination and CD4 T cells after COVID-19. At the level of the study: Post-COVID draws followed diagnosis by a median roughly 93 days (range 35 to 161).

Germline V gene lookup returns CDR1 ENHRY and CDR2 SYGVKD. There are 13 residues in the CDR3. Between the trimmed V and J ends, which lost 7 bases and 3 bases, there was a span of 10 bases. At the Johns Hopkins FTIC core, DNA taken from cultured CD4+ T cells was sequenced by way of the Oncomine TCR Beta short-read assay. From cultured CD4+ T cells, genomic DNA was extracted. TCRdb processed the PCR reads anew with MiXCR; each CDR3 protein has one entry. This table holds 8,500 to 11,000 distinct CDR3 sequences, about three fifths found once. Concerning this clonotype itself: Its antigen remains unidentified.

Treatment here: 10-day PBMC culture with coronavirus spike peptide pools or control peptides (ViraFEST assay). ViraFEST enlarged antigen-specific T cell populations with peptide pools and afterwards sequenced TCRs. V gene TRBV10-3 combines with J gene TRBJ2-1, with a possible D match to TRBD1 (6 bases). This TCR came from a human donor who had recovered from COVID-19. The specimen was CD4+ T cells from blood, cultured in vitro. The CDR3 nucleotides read TGTGCCATCATGGACAGTCTCTACAATGAGCAGTTCTTC. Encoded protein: CAIMDSLYNEQFF.